These 5 T cell receptor beta chains came from one sample sequenced in a study of a mutant IDH1 vaccine in newly diagnosed glioma. These TCRs are of unknown antigen specificity. Time point reported: week 35, safety follow-up. Each vaccine dose was 300 ug of mutant IDH1 20-mer peptide, with topical imiquimod. Data came from immunoSEQ multiplex PCR; TCRdb stores just in-frame clones and leaves some out. Found here are fewer than 70,000 clones, about 87% of them singletons; the top ten hold 1.5% to 2%. The input for sequencing was PBMCs, taken from a glioma patient whose treatment included an IDH1 peptide vaccine. The receptors were sampled from a young man with glioma.

The chain couples TRBV9 to TRBJ2-5; 10 nucleotides line up with TRBD2. Germline CDR1 reads SGDLS; CDR2 reads YYNGEE. The CDR3 is 14 amino acids. Unmatched junction bases numbered 2, after V lost 4 bases and J lost 2 bases. The DNA for the CDR3 is TGTGCCAGCAGCCAAGCGGGAGGGCAAGAGACCCAGTACTTC. Its translation is CASSQAGGQETQYF. The full variable domain, completed using reference TRBV9 and TRBJ2-5, is DSGVTQTPKHLITATGQRVTLRCSPRSGDLSVYWYQQSLDQGLQFLIQYYNGEERAKGNILERFSAQQFPDLHSELNLSSLELGDSALYFCASSQAGGQETQYFGPGTRLLVL.

The J gene is TRBJ2-7, the V gene TRBV2; 7 positions match TRBD2. The CDR3 length is 15 residues. Germline CDR1 and CDR2: SNHLY and FYNNEI. The trim removed 1 base at V and 4 bases at J, leaving 7 bases unmatched. The CDR3 loop is CASSEGGRGDYEQYF. The DNA of the CDR3 is TGTGCCAGCAGTGAAGGGGGACGGGGGGATTACGAGCAGTACTTC.

This chain links TRBV7-8 with TRBJ1-2, with D perhaps matching TRBD1 (6 bases). The CDR3 loop spans 13 amino acids. V lost 8 bases and J lost 8, with 18 bases in between. Germline V lookup: CDR1 SGHVS, CDR2 FQNEAQ. The CDR3 loop reads CASGLDRLRGYTF. The CDR3, as DNA: TGTGCCAGCGGACTGGACAGACTTCGGGGCTACACCTTC.

V is TRBV28 and J is TRBJ2-3, with D maybe TRBD2 (6 bases). This CDR3 has 16 residues. Germline-derived CDR1 and CDR2 are MDHEN and SYDVKM. V was clipped by 1 base and J by 3 bases, with 14 bases between them. In DNA, the CDR3 is TGTGCCAGCAGTTTATCAGTCGGGAGTCTTACAGATACGCAGTATTTT. Its translation is CASSLSVGSLTDTQYF.

The CDR3 sequence is CASGYGTLKRYEQYF. CDR3 nucleotides: TGTGCCAGCGGCTATGGGACGTTGAAGCGCTACGAGCAGTACTTC. J is TRBJ2-7 and V is TRBV5-8; D might be TRBD1 or TRBD2, each matching 5 bases. V lost 7 bases to trimming and J lost 3 bases, with 20 bases between them. The germline CDR1 and CDR2 sequences are SGHTS and YDEGEE. The CDR3 runs 15 residues.